This entry lists 21 T cell receptor beta chains sequenced from one sample in a study of a mutant IDH1 vaccine in newly diagnosed glioma. What these receptors recognize is not known. Described time point: week 5, during vaccination. A 20-mer mutant IDH1 peptide at 300 ug was injected subcutaneously with topical imiquimod. The data were produced by immunoSEQ multiplex PCR, yet TCRdb's version contains in-frame clones alone and is incomplete. The sample lists about 42,000 clones, approximately 85% seen once, with around 1.7% in the top ten. Source: PBMCs, taken from a glioma patient whose treatment included an IDH1 peptide vaccine. The receptors originated from a man aged 40-49 years with glioma.

The chain employs TRBV5-1 and TRBJ2-3, with D tentatively TRBD1 (5 bases). Germline CDR1 reads SGHRS; CDR2 reads YFSETQ. Deletions cut 4 bases from V and 0 bases from J, with 12 bases between. The CDR3 sequence is 15 residues long. CDR3 residues: CASSPADTSTDTQYF. CDR3 bases: TGCGCCAGCAGCCCGGCGGACACTAGCACAGATACGCAGTATTTT.

V gene TRBV5-1 combines with J gene TRBJ2-2; D not resolved. This CDR3 comprises 17 residues. The V end was cut by 2 bases, the J end by 1 base, with 15 bases between. Germline V gene data show CDR1 as SGHRS and CDR2 as YFSETQ. This chain's CDR3 is CASSLFRPLLNTGELFF. The CDR3 bases are TGCGCCAGCAGCTTATTCCGGCCACTCTTGAACACCGGGGAGCTGTTTTTT.

This chain joins TRBV19 and TRBJ1-2, with D possibly being TRBD1 (6 bases). The germline V gene has CDR1 LNHDA and CDR2 SQIVND (reference sequence). The V end lost 3 bases, the J end lost 8 bases, and 19 bases lay between the germline ends. CDR3 length: 15 amino acids. The CDR3 DNA follows: TGTGCCAGTAGTATCCGTGGACAGCGAGATGAAGGCTACACCTTC. Translating it yields CASSIRGQRDEGYTF.

The chain recombines TRBV9 with TRBJ2-5, with 10 bases matching TRBD1. The CDR3 totals 18 residues. CDR1 is SGDLS, CDR2 YYNGEE, per germline. Trimming took 3 bases from V and 5 from J; bases not matched to a gene: 16. CDR3 amino acids: CASSARGGQGYAVETQYF. In DNA, the CDR3 is TGTGCCAGCAGCGCGAGAGGGGGACAGGGGTACGCTGTGGAGACCCAGTACTTC.

The rearrangement uses TRBV14 and TRBJ2-1, with TRBD1 matching over 9 bases. The CDR3 has 16 residues. V lost 6 bases and J lost 2; bases outside the gene matches: 8. The germline gives CDR1 SGHDN, CDR2 FVKESK. The CDR3 DNA sequence: TGTGCCAGCAGGGATCTTCGGGACAGGGCCTACAATGAGCAGTTCTTC. Translation gives CASRDLRDRAYNEQFF.

The chain employs TRBV19 and TRBJ2-7; TRBD1 matches 9 bases. Looked up from germline, CDR1 is LNHDA and CDR2 is SQIVND (reference sequence). Trimming cost V 6 bases and J 2 bases; bases outside gene matches: 8. CDR3 size: 15 residues. The CDR3 protein is CASRAGQGQPYEQYF. The CDR3 DNA follows: TGTGCCAGTAGAGCCGGACAGGGGCAACCCTACGAGCAGTACTTC.

The V gene is TRBV11-1, the J gene TRBJ2-2; D gene uncertain. The CDR3 totals 16 residues. Germline loops: CDR1 SGHAT, CDR2 FQDESV (reference sequence). V gave up 6 bases and J gave up 0 bases, with 14 bases separating them. CDR3 residues: CASRPRPDANTGELFF. As DNA, the CDR3 is TGTGCCAGCAGACCGCGGCCGGACGCGAACACCGGGGAGCTGTTTTTT.

The rearrangement links TRBV6-4 to TRBJ2-1; D is unresolved. The CDR3 is 12 residues long. V lost 6 bases, J lost 5 bases, and 8 bases lay in between. Germline CDR1 is MRHNA and CDR2 is SNTAGT. The chain's CDR3 is CASSNYNNEQFF. The CDR3 region has the DNA TGTGCCAGCAGCAACTACAACAATGAGCAGTTCTTC.

This chain connects TRBV28 to TRBJ2-4; D remains unclear. Trimming left V 8 bases short and J 0 bases short, with 8 bases between. CDR3 length equals 13 residues. Germline V gene lookup returns CDR1 MDHEN and CDR2 SYDVKM. The CDR3 reads CASLQSAKNIQYF. DNA of the CDR3: TGTGCCAGCCTCCAATCAGCCAAAAACATTCAGTACTTC.

The CDR3 protein is CASSLISSGSGYEQYF. DNA of the CDR3: TGTGCCAGCAGCTTAATCTCTAGCGGGAGTGGGTACGAGCAGTACTTC. The chain employs TRBV5-8 and TRBJ2-7; TRBD2 matches at 10 bases. V was clipped by 2 bases and J by 4 bases; unmatched bases: 9. This CDR3 has 16 residues. Looked up from germline, CDR1 is SGHTS and CDR2 is YDEGEE.

The chain links TRBV5-4 to TRBJ1-1; no reliable D call. V was trimmed by 2 bases and J by 0 bases, leaving 5 bases between them. This CDR3 region has 13 residues. Germline values: CDR1 SGHNT, CDR2 YYREEE (reference sequence). CDR3: CASSFSVNTEAFF. CDR3 DNA sequence: TGTGCCAGCAGCTTTTCGGTGAACACTGAAGCTTTCTTT.

This rearrangement joins TRBV10-3 to TRBJ2-3; D might be TRBD1 or TRBD2, each matching 5 bases. The length of the CDR3 is 15 residues. V was trimmed by 5 bases and J by 0 bases, leaving 12 bases between them. In germline, CDR1 is ENHRY, CDR2 SYGVKD. In DNA form, the CDR3 reads TGTGCCATCAGTAACTCGGGACGGAGCACAGATACGCAGTATTTT. Translating it yields CAISNSGRSTDTQYF.

About this clone itself: The DNA is omitted, as the CDR3 cannot be located on it reliably, and the CDR3 follows TCRdb's listing. The rearrangement links TRBV29-1 to TRBJ2-2; TRBD1 was called by the table and not checked on the DNA. The CDR3 is 13 residues long, ends included. Germline V gene data show CDR1 as SQVTM and CDR2 as ANQGSEA. CDR3 protein: CSVDPRDTGSCFF.

This clone was counted a few times. This chain joins TRBV4-1 and TRBJ2-1, with 8 positions matching TRBD2. Germline trimming cut 4 bases from V and 2 bases from J; bases unmatched to any gene: 7. Germline V lookup: CDR1 MGHRA, CDR2 YSYEKL. The CDR3 length is 16 residues. DNA for the CDR3: TGCGCCAGCAGCCCGCGGACTAGCTCTACCTACAATGAGCAGTTCTTC. It is translated as CASSPRTSSTYNEQFF.

Notes on this clone: Other nucleotide sequences in the sample specify the same CDR3. The J gene is TRBJ2-7, the V gene TRBV19; 9 bases align to TRBD1. From germline, CDR1 is LNHDA and CDR2 SQIVND (reference sequence). Trimming cost V 4 bases and J 1 base; bases outside gene matches: 2. The CDR3 spans 14 residues. CDR3 region: CASSRGQGSYEQYF. CDR3 bases: TGTGCCAGTAGTAGGGGACAGGGTTCCTACGAGCAGTACTTC.

The J gene is TRBJ2-5, the V gene TRBV2; weak D call: TRBD2 (6 bases). Germline CDR1 is SNHLY and CDR2 is FYNNEI. This CDR3 has 14 residues. V was cut by 5 bases and J by 5 bases, with 15 bases left in between. CDR3 sequence: CASSPGRRGETQYF. The DNA of the CDR3 is TGTGCCAGCAGTCCGGGGCGACGGGGGGAGACCCAGTACTTC.

V usage is TRBV13 and J usage is TRBJ2-1; tentative D call: TRBD1 (5 bases). In germline, CDR1 is PRHDT, CDR2 FYEKMQ (reference sequence). V lost 5 bases and J lost 7, with 12 bases in between. CDR3 size: 13 residues. CDR3 residues: CASSQLSGNEQFF. CDR3 bases: TGTGCCAGCAGCCAGCTATCAGGGAATGAGCAGTTCTTC.

V is TRBV7-8 and J is TRBJ1-3, with D possibly being TRBD1 (6 bases). The germline V gene encodes CDR1 SGHVS and CDR2 FQNEAQ. Trimming stripped 0 bases from V and 3 bases from J, with 9 bases between. The CDR3 is 15 residues long. CDR3 nucleotide sequence: TGTGCCAGCAGCTTAGCGGGCAGGGGTGGAAACACCATATATTTT. This translates into CASSLAGRGGNTIYF. Complete variable domain (other parts from reference TRBV7-8 and TRBJ1-3): GAGVSQSPRYKVAKRGQDVALRCDPISGHVSLFWYQQALGQGPEFLTYFQNEAQLDKSGLPSDRFFAERPEGSVSTLKIQRTQQEDSAVYLCASSLAGRGGNTIYFGEGSWLTVV.

The genes are TRBV7-9 and TRBJ2-6, with D uncertain. CDR1 and CDR2 from the germline V gene are SEHNR and FQNEAQ (reference sequence). V lost 7 bases and J 1 base, leaving 8 bases between the germline ends. The length of the CDR3 is 14 residues. The CDR3 here is CASTPRSGANVLTF. DNA of the CDR3: TGTGCCAGCACCCCACGTTCTGGGGCCAACGTCCTGACTTTC. The entire variable domain, with the rest obtained from reference TRBV7-9 and TRBJ2-6, is as follows: DTGVSQNPRHKITKRGQNVTFRCDPISEHNRLYWYRQTLGQGPEFLTYFQNEAQLEKSRLLSDRFSAERPKGSFSTLEIQRTEQGDSAMYLCASTPRSGANVLTFGAGSRLTVL.

The genes are TRBV5-5 and TRBJ2-7; 9 positions match TRBD2. The CDR3 is made up of 15 amino acids. Losses at the gene ends were 5 bases for V and 6 bases for J; bases not matched to a gene: 12. Germline CDR1 and CDR2: SGHKS and YYEKEE (reference sequence). CDR3 loop: CASSLLASGTLEQYF. The CDR3 DNA reads TGTGCCAGCAGTCTGCTGGCTAGCGGGACTCTCGAGCAGTACTTC.

This chain links TRBV6-6 with TRBJ2-7; 7 nucleotides match TRBD1. CDR3 size: 12 residues. Germline V CDR1 and CDR2: MNHNY, SVGAGI (reference sequence). The junction had 6 bases not matched to a gene; V was cut back by 8 bases and J by 5 bases. DNA for the CDR3: TGTGCCAGCCACAGGGGTCGGAACGAGCAGTACTTC. Translating gives CASHRGRNEQYF.